Following are 29 T cell receptor beta chains from one sample sequenced in a study of Ad26.COV2.S vaccination and SARS-CoV-2 variants. Treatment in this sample: roughly 19 received Ad26.COV2.S at low or high dose, single or two shots; roughly 5 received placebo; per-sample allocation not given. Samples analyzed were those drawn on day 63 after the first vaccine or placebo injection. Generated by immunoSEQ multiplex PCR, the TCRdb table keeps only in-frame clones and is missing some. The data show more than 250,000 clones, 70% to 90% seen once. The sample here was peripheral blood, taken in a trial of Ad26.COV2.S vaccine versus placebo. These receptors were obtained from a person between 18 and 59 years old who received the Ad26.COV2.S COVID-19 vaccine or a placebo.

This clone was counted between two and nine times. J is TRBJ2-3 and V is TRBV5-6; 9 bases align to TRBD2. Germline values: CDR1 SGHDT, CDR2 YYEEEE. The V segment lost 0 bases and the J segment 2 bases; nucleotides outside the gene matches: 4. The CDR3 is 16 residues long. In nucleotides, the CDR3 is TGTGCCAGCAGCTTGGAAGCGGGAGGTTACACAGATACGCAGTATTTT. Translating gives CASSLEAGGYTDTQYF.

This clone has a single count. The chain employs TRBV7-3 and TRBJ1-1; D ambiguous. Trimming pared 2 bases from V and 3 bases from J, leaving 10 bases between. The CDR3 length is 14 residues. Germline V gene sequence: CDR1 SGHTA, CDR2 FQGTGA. The CDR3: CASSLLGSDTEAFF. The CDR3 DNA reads TGTGCCAGCAGCTTACTAGGAAGCGACACTGAAGCTTTCTTT.

V usage is TRBV2 and J usage is TRBJ1-1, with 9 bases matching TRBD1. The germline V gene has CDR1 SNHLY and CDR2 FYNNEI. Germline trimming cut 4 bases from V and 4 bases from J; bases unmatched to any gene: 4. The CDR3 is 14 residues long. CDR3 nucleotide sequence: TGTGCCAGCAGTGCGACAGGGGGACTCACTGAAGCTTTCTTT. This sequence encodes CASSATGGLTEAFF. Full variable domain (rest looked up from reference TRBV2 and TRBJ1-1): EPEVTQTPSHQVTQMGQEVILRCVPISNHLYFYWYRQILGQKVEFLVSFYNNEISEKSEIFDDQFSVERPDGSNFTLKIRSTKLEDSAMYFCASSATGGLTEAFFGQGTRLTVV.

This chain joins TRBV6-2 or TRBV6-3 and TRBJ1-5, with a possible D match to TRBD1 (5 bases). Germline V gene lookup returns CDR1 MNHEY and CDR2 SVGEGT. V gave up 0 bases and J gave up 7 bases, with 13 bases separating them. The CDR3 loop spans 15 amino acids. The CDR3 DNA sequence: TGTGCCAGCAGTTACTCCGGGGCGGGGCCCCAGCCCCAGCATTTT. This codes for CASSYSGAGPQPQHF.

The rearrangement links TRBV5-1 to TRBJ2-1; TRBD1 matches 8 bases. CDR1 is SGHRS, CDR2 YFSETQ, per germline. This CDR3 region has 14 residues. Trimming took 4 bases from V and 6 from J; bases not matched to a gene: 6. CDR3 bases: TGCGCCAGCAGCCCAGGACAGGGAGCCAATGAGCAGTTCTTC. Translating gives CASSPGQGANEQFF.

The J gene is TRBJ1-5, the V gene TRBV5-1, with a tentative D call TRBD1 (5 bases). CDR3 length: 14 amino acids. Trimming left V 2 bases short and J 4 bases short, with 10 bases between. CDR1 is SGHRS and CDR2 is YFSETQ in the germline V gene. The CDR3 reads CASSLTGENQPQHF. The CDR3 nucleotides are TGCGCCAGCAGCTTAACAGGAGAGAATCAGCCCCAGCATTTT.

The V call is TRBV9, the J call TRBJ1-5, with 11 bases lining up with TRBD1. CDR3 length: 15 amino acids. CDR1 is SGDLS, CDR2 YYNGEE, per germline. The ends lost 3 bases at V and 7 bases at J; junction bases unmatched: 6. The CDR3: CASSAGTGGRQPQHF. As DNA, the CDR3 is TGTGCCAGCAGCGCCGGGACAGGGGGGAGGCAGCCCCAGCATTTT.

This clone was seen a single time. The chain links TRBV30 to TRBJ1-2; D ambiguous. Germline V lookup: CDR1 GTSNPN, CDR2 SVGIG (reference sequence). The CDR3 consists of 11 residues. Trimming took off 5 bases at V and 4 bases at J, with 8 bases between the two ends. DNA for the CDR3: TGTGCCTGGTCACAGAGCTATGGCTACACCTTC. Translated: CAWSQSYGYTF.

The chain joins TRBV5-6 to TRBJ2-7, with D possibly being TRBD1 or TRBD2 (5 bases each). The CDR3 has 16 amino acids. The germline gives CDR1 SGHDT, CDR2 YYEEEE. V gave up 0 bases and J gave up 0 bases, with 13 bases separating them. CDR3 protein: CASSLGPGPRSYEQYF. In DNA form, the CDR3 reads TGTGCCAGCAGCTTGGGGCCGGGACCTCGCTCCTACGAGCAGTACTTC.

The chain combines TRBV19 with TRBJ1-2; D is uncertain. Germline values: CDR1 LNHDA, CDR2 SQIVND (reference sequence). The CDR3 length is 14 residues. V was clipped by 3 bases and J by 8 bases, with 16 bases between them. The CDR3 coding sequence is TGTGCCAGTAGTATTATAGGTTCCTCCGGGGGCTACACCTTC. It yields the protein CASSIIGSSGGYTF.

This chain connects TRBV6-5 to TRBJ1-5, with 7 nucleotides matching TRBD1. Germline lookup yields CDR1 MNHEY and CDR2 SVGAGI. The J segment lost 4 bases and the V segment lost 6 bases, leaving 6 bases of the junction unmatched. The CDR3 has 14 amino acids. CDR3 DNA sequence: TGTGCCAGCAGCTGGGGACAGATGAATCAGCCCCAGCATTTT. Translated, it gives CASSWGQMNQPQHF.

The sample holds one count of this clone. The V call is TRBV11-2, the J call TRBJ2-7, with 11 bases that match TRBD2. Germline CDR1 is SGHAT and CDR2 is FQNNGV. This CDR3 contains 18 residues. With 5 bases clipped from V and 3 bases from J, the junction kept 15 bases outside the gene matches. The CDR3 sequence is CASSPKGLAGVDFYEQYF. The CDR3 DNA follows: TGTGCCAGCAGCCCCAAAGGACTAGCGGGTGTTGACTTCTACGAGCAGTACTTC.

This chain joins TRBV5-5 and TRBJ2-7; D is unclear. Trimming removed 2 bases at V and 0 bases at J, with 9 bases between. The V gene's germline CDR1 is SGHKS and CDR2 YYEKEE (reference sequence). The CDR3 has 14 amino acids. CDR3 sequence: CASSLLQSSYEQYF. The CDR3 DNA follows: TGTGCCAGCAGCTTACTTCAGAGCTCCTACGAGCAGTACTTC. The whole variable domain, remainder taken from reference TRBV5-5 and TRBJ2-7, is DAGVTQSPTHLIKTRGQQVTLRCSPISGHKSVSWYQQVLGQGPQFIFQYYEKEERGRGNFPDRFSARQFPNYSSELNVNALLLGDSALYLCASSLLQSSYEQYFGPGTRLTVT.

This clone was seen once. The chain uses TRBV30 and TRBJ1-2; tentatively, D is TRBD1 (6 bases). The V and J ends lost 0 bases and 7 bases respectively, with 12 bases between them. This CDR3 is 13 amino acids long. Germline lookup yields CDR1 GTSNPN and CDR2 SVGIG (reference sequence). The CDR3 loop is CAWSVPGARGYTF. For the CDR3, the DNA is TGTGCCTGGAGTGTACCAGGGGCCCGTGGCTACACCTTC.

This sequence joins TRBV9 and TRBJ2-5; 10 positions agree with TRBD2. The CDR3 consists of 16 residues. Germline V gives CDR1 SGDLS, CDR2 YYNGEE. Trimming cost V 4 bases and J 4 bases; bases outside gene matches: 10. As DNA, the CDR3 is TGTGCCAGCAGCAGGCGCACTAGCGGGGCCGGAGAGACCCAGTACTTC. Its translation is CASSRRTSGAGETQYF. The variable domain in full, completed from reference TRBV9 and TRBJ2-5, reads DSGVTQTPKHLITATGQRVTLRCSPRSGDLSVYWYQQSLDQGLQFLIQYYNGEERAKGNILERFSAQQFPDLHSELNLSSLELGDSALYFCASSRRTSGAGETQYFGPGTRLLVL.

J is TRBJ2-7 and V is TRBV4-1, with 12 nucleotides matching TRBD2. Germline V gene data show CDR1 as MGHRA and CDR2 as YSYEKL. Germline trimming cut 0 bases from V and 5 bases from J; bases unmatched to any gene: 8. This CDR3 is built from 17 residues. The CDR3 coding sequence is TGCGCCAGCAGCCAAGAGAGCCTAGCGGGGGGGCGGGACGAGCAGTACTTC. Translating it yields CASSQESLAGGRDEQYF.

The V and J genes are TRBV7-9 and TRBJ2-3, with D perhaps given as TRBD1 or TRBD2 (6 bases each). The germline CDR1 and CDR2 sequences are SEHNR and FQNEAQ (reference sequence). The CDR3 spans 18 residues. V was shortened by 0 bases and J by 1 base, with 17 bases between the two germline ends. The CDR3 region has the DNA TGTGCCAGCAGCTTAGCGCACTCGGGGGCCAGGGGCACAGATACGCAGTATTTT. This encodes CASSLAHSGARGTDTQYF.

The chain links TRBV12-5 to TRBJ2-2; D is undetermined. The CDR3 runs to 16 residues. Deletions cut 1 base from V and 0 bases from J, with 9 bases between. CDR1 LGHNT and CDR2 FRNRAP come from the germline V gene. This CDR3 reads CASGLEGGTNTGELFF. The CDR3 nucleotides are TGTGCTAGTGGTTTGGAGGGCGGCACGAACACCGGGGAGCTGTTTTTT.

This clone was counted once. This sequence joins TRBV29-1 and TRBJ2-1; D uncertain. This CDR3 region has 12 residues. Trimming left V 6 bases short and J 2 bases short, with 8 bases between. Germline CDR1 is SQVTM and CDR2 is ANQGSEA. The CDR3 bases are TGCAGCGTCAGAGGACCCTACAATGAGCAGTTCTTC. This sequence encodes CSVRGPYNEQFF.

The chain joins TRBV18 to TRBJ1-5, with D possibly being TRBD1 (5 bases). The ends were cut back, 3 bases at V and 0 bases at J, with 12 bases in the middle. Germline V gene lookup returns CDR1 KGHSH and CDR2 LQKENI. CDR3 size: 16 residues. CDR3 in amino acids: CASSPTGQTSNQPQHF. The CDR3 bases are TGTGCCAGCTCACCCACCGGACAAACTAGCAATCAGCCCCAGCATTTT.

The sample holds many counts of this clone. This sequence joins TRBV27 and TRBJ2-1; 7 bases line up with TRBD1. CDR1 is MNHEY and CDR2 is SMNVEV in the germline V gene (reference sequence). This CDR3 is 19 amino acids long. The ends lost 1 base at V and 0 bases at J; junction bases unmatched: 12. CDR3 sequence reads: CASSLYPSTTGSSYNEQFF. CDR3 nucleotides: TGTGCCAGCAGTTTATACCCCTCCACGACAGGGAGCTCCTACAATGAGCAGTTCTTC.

Note on this clone: The sample carries other DNA sequences with the same CDR3. V usage is TRBV6-5 and J usage is TRBJ1-2; the match to TRBD1 covers 9 bases. Germline V CDR1 and CDR2: MNHEY, SVGAGI. The CDR3 has 14 amino acids. Trimming cost V 0 bases and J 5 bases; bases outside gene matches: 1. CDR3 protein: CASSYSTGGYGYTF. DNA for the CDR3: TGTGCCAGCAGTTACTCGACAGGGGGATATGGCTACACCTTC.

The V call is TRBV5-1, the J call TRBJ2-2, with 8 bases fitting TRBD2. J was trimmed by 6 bases and V by 0 bases; bases with no gene match: 4. The CDR3 is 15 residues long. Germline V lookup: CDR1 SGHRS, CDR2 YFSETQ. CDR3 coding DNA: TGCGCCAGCAGCTTGGATGGACTAGCTTCCGGGGAGCTGTTTTTT. It is translated as CASSLDGLASGELFF.

The chain recombines TRBV30 with TRBJ1-1, with TRBD1 as a possible D gene (5 bases). In germline, CDR1 is GTSNPN, CDR2 SVGIG (reference sequence). The V end lost 2 bases, the J end lost 5 bases, and 15 bases lay between the germline ends. The CDR3 is 14 residues long. Here the CDR3 DNA reads TGTGCCTGGAGTAAGGGGCAGGGCAGAACTGAAGCTTTCTTT. Translating it yields CAWSKGQGRTEAFF.

The J gene is TRBJ1-5, the V gene TRBV5-8; D remains ambiguous. The CDR3 is made up of 16 amino acids. Germline lookup yields CDR1 SGHTS and CDR2 YDEGEE. The V and J ends lost 0 bases and 1 base respectively, with 11 bases between them. In DNA, the CDR3 is TGTGCCAGCAGCTTGGTCGTAACGGGAAGCAATCAGCCCCAGCATTTT. This codes for CASSLVVTGSNQPQHF.

The J gene is TRBJ1-3, the V gene TRBV15; unclear D gene. Germline V gene lookup returns CDR1 LNHNV and CDR2 YYDKDF (reference sequence). The CDR3 consists of 15 residues. V was pared by 3 bases and J by 0 bases, with 9 bases between. The CDR3 bases are TGTGCCACCAGCAGCGGTGGGTTCTCTGGAAACACCATATATTTT. Protein product: CATSSGGFSGNTIYF.

This chain links TRBV5-4 with TRBJ1-2, with 11 positions matching TRBD1. With 4 bases clipped from V and 4 bases from J, the junction kept 9 bases outside the gene matches. Germline V gene sequence: CDR1 SGHNT, CDR2 YYREEE (reference sequence). The CDR3 is 16 residues long. In nucleotides, the CDR3 is TGTGCCAGCAGCAAAGGACAGGGGGCGGTGGGCTATGGCTACACCTTC. Translated: CASSKGQGAVGYGYTF.

The genes are TRBV6-5 and TRBJ2-3; 7 nucleotides match TRBD2. Germline V gene sequence: CDR1 MNHEY, CDR2 SVGAGI. The junction had 5 bases not matched to a gene; V was cut back by 6 bases and J by 2 bases. The CDR3 runs to 14 residues. CDR3 nucleotide sequence: TGTGCCAGCAGCCTCCTAGCGGCCACAGATACGCAGTATTTT. This gives the protein CASSLLAATDTQYF.

The J gene is TRBJ2-5, the V gene TRBV24-1, with 9 nucleotides matching TRBD1. V gave up 4 bases and J gave up 5 bases; unmatched junction bases: 7. CDR1 is KGHDR, CDR2 SFDVKD, per germline. The CDR3 consists of 15 residues. DNA of the CDR3: TGTGCCACCAGTGACAGGACAGGGGACATGGAGACCCAGTACTTC. This gives the protein CATSDRTGDMETQYF.